This entry is about one T cell receptor (beta chain). Its specificity is not known. It was with 60 Vbeta and 13 Jbeta primers that the PCR ran. TCRdb's table, derived via immunoSEQ multiplex PCR, lists solely in-frame clones and lacks some. The sample contains about 63,000 clones, around 73% of which appear only once. This specimen belongs to a study of cytomegalovirus exposure and HLA in healthy donors. Study-level background: Out of approximately 170 million T cells, an earlier analysis found 117 million unique TCR beta sequences in total.

V lost 5 bases to trimming and J lost 0 bases, with 21 bases between them. The CDR3 totals 18 residues. Germline CDR1 is MNHEY and CDR2 is SMNVEV (reference sequence). Overall study findings and caveats: 164 TCR beta chains were listed as cytomegalovirus-associated. Presence/absence analyses rested on an assumption that sequencing depth was roughly uniform across donors.

Healthy bone marrow donors made up the cohort. This clonotype was sampled from a man aged 50 to 60 in good health and CMV-seronegative. This chain links TRBV27 with TRBJ2-3; TRBD1 is a possible D gene (6 bases). Sequencing was carried out using PBMCs. CDR3 in amino acids: CASSLRPRQVSSTDTQYF. The CDR3 DNA sequence: TGTGCCAGCAGTCTCCGCCCGAGACAGGTCTCTAGCACAGATACGCAGTATTTT.